This TCR beta chain was recovered during a study of T cell changes during pregnancy in multiple sclerosis. With 0 bases removed from V and 7 bases from J, the gap between germline ends came to 12 bases. Germline CDR1 reads PRHDT; CDR2 reads FYEKMQ (reference sequence). This CDR3 is built from 15 residues. The table came from immunoSEQ multiplex PCR; TCRdb's copy has only in-frame clones and leaves some out. The data hold about 73,000 clones, with 92% observed a single time. The V and J genes are TRBV13 and TRBJ2-2, with D possibly being TRBD1 (7 bases). The source is a female donor in good health, enrolled as a control in a pregnancy study. Sequencing was performed on peripheral blood, taken in the third trimester of pregnancy. CDR3 loop: CASSLGPQGGGELFF. Written as DNA, the CDR3 is TGTGCCAGCAGCTTAGGCCCCCAGGGGGGCGGGGAGCTGTTTTTT.